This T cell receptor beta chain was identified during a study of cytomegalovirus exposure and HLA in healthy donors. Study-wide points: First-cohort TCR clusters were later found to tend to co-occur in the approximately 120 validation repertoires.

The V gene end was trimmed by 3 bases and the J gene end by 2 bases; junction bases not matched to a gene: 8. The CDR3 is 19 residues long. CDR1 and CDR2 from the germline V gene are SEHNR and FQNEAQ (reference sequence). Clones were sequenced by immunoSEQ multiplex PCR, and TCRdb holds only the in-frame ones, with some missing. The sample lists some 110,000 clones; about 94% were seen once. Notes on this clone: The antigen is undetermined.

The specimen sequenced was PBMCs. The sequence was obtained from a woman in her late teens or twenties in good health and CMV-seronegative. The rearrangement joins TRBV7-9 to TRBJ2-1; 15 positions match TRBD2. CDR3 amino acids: CASSFPSGTSGGTYNEQFF. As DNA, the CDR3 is TGTGCCAGCAGCTTTCCCTCCGGGACTAGCGGGGGGACCTACAATGAGCAGTTCTTC.